The entry that follows covers one T cell receptor (beta chain) sequence. Its antigen is as yet unknown. This record comes from a study of cytomegalovirus exposure and HLA in healthy donors. Primers included in the PCR were 60 Vbeta and 13 Jbeta primers. Produced via immunoSEQ multiplex PCR; TCRdb's table is partial and in-frame only. The table has approximately 240,000 clones, around 80% seen once; the top ten hold more than 0.45%. The CDR3 totals 13 residues. V gave up 4 bases and J gave up 5 bases; unmatched junction bases: 4. In germline, CDR1 is LNHDA, CDR2 SQIVND (reference sequence). Study-level findings and limits: Available immune exposure information covered CMV serostatus only.

This clonotype was sampled from a woman in her thirties or forties in good health and CMV-seronegative. The sequencing input was PBMCs. This chain joins TRBV19 and TRBJ2-7, with 8 nucleotides matching TRBD1. CDR3 coding DNA: TGTGCCAGTAGTAAGGACAGGGACCACGAGCAGTACTTC. Translating gives CASSKDRDHEQYF.